Included here is one TCR beta chain sequence, with context. Its antigen is not known. Both 60 Vbeta primers and 13 Jbeta primers went into the PCR. Here immunoSEQ multiplex PCR was the method, and the copy in TCRdb shows in-frame clones only, minus some. The repertoire holds 150,000 to 200,000 clones, 79% seen once, with about 2.5% in the top ten. This sample is drawn from a study of cytomegalovirus exposure and HLA in healthy donors. CDR3 size: 15 residues. The germline V gene has CDR1 SGDLS and CDR2 YYNGEE. Trimming took 2 bases from V and 2 from J, leaving 12 bases between them. Study results and caveats: At a 0.05 false discovery rate, a later analysis found 16,951 TCR beta sequences to be associated with HLA alleles. A list of 164 TCR beta chains associated with cytomegalovirus was given. Productive rates of about 90% or about 30% were seen for most TCR beta V segments in an earlier analysis.

V gene TRBV9 combines with J gene TRBJ2-3; D may be TRBD2 (6 bases). The source of this sequence is a woman aged 50 to 65 in good health and CMV-seronegative. The source material was PBMCs. The CDR3 DNA reads TGTGCCAGCAGCGTGGGTGGGGGGTACACAGATACGCAGTATTTT. Encoded protein: CASSVGGGYTDTQYF.